The clone carrying this T cell receptor beta chain was seen repeatedly, ten times or more. Its specificity is unknown. The data belong to a study of regulatory T cells in long-lasting Graves disease. The time point here: newly diagnosed GD, antithyroid drugs for less than 3 months. Following extraction of RNA from PBMCs, that RNA was used to make the TCR library. In building TCR beta libraries, iRepertoire HTBI primers were used together with Arm-PCR of CDR3 regions. TCRdb reprocessed the multiplex PCR reads via MiXCR and lists one record per CDR3 protein. The sample carries approximately 400,000 distinct CDR3 sequences, approximately 15% recorded once. Findings and caveats of the study: Analyses excluded thyroid tissue, covering peripheral blood alone. Public clonotype sharing was higher in persistent than newly diagnosed patients.

V was cut by 1 base and J by 6 bases, with 10 bases left in between. In germline, CDR1 is SGHAT, CDR2 FQNNGV. CDR3 length: 14 amino acids. The same sample was also used in a study of T cells in Graves' hyperthyroidism and ophthalmopathy. As reported in that work: A model built on 13 V-J features separated ophthalmopathy from stable hyperthyroidism.

The genes are TRBV11-2 and TRBJ2-1, with D hard to call. The starting material was peripheral blood mononuclear cells (PBMCs), obtained at new diagnosis, from a patient treated with antithyroid drugs. This sequence originates from a woman in her 30s with Graves disease. CDR3 sequence: CASSLAGVVNEQFF. The CDR3 DNA is TGTGCCAGCAGCTTAGCTGGTGTCGTCAATGAGCAGTTCTTC.